This T cell receptor beta chain is drawn from a study of shared clonotypes between healthy human individuals. On the study more broadly: Participating donors consisted of a couple of women and a few men aged 18 to 49.

Here immunoSEQ multiplex PCR was the method, and the copy in TCRdb shows in-frame clones only, minus some. Of some 2,100,000 clones detected, approximately 96% appear once; the ten largest clones hold 0.1% to 0.15%. The CDR3 extends over 14 amino acids. CDR1 SGHTA and CDR2 FQGNSA come from the germline V gene. V dropped 1 base and J dropped 0 bases, with 6 bases sitting between them. Concerning this clone itself: Its specificity is unknown.

The study's findings and limits: As a rule, naive subsets had a larger estimated richness than memory subsets.

The V and J genes are TRBV7-2 and TRBJ2-5, with a tentative D call TRBD2 (5 bases). Sample: naive CD4+ T cells sorted from blood. The subset was: CD45RA+ positively selected. This TCR derives from a man younger than 30 in good health. CDR3 sequence reads: CASSLGGNQETQYF. The CDR3 coding sequence is TGTGCCAGCAGCTTAGGAGGGAACCAAGAGACCCAGTACTTC. The whole variable domain, filled in from reference TRBV7-2 and TRBJ2-5, reads GAGVSQSPSNKVTEKGKDVELRCDPISGHTALYWYRQSLGQGLEFLIYFQGNSAPDKSGLPSDRFSAERTGGSVSTLTIQRTQQEDSAVYLCASSLGGNQETQYFGPGTRLLVL.